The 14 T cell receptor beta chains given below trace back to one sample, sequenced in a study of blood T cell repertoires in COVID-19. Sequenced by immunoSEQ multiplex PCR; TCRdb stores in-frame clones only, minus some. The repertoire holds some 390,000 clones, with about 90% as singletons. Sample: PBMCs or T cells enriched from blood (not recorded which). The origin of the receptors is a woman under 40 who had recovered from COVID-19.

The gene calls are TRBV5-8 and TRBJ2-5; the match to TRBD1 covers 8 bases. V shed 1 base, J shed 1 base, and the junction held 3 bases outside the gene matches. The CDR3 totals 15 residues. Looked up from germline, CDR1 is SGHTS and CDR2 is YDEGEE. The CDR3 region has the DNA TGTGCCAGCAGCTTGTACAGGGGGGTCCAAGAGACCCAGTACTTC. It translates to CASSLYRGVQETQYF. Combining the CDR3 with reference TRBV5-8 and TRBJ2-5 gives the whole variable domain EAGVTQSPTHLIKTRGQQATLRCSPISGHTSVYWYQQALGLGLQFLLWYDEGEERNRGNFPPRFSGRQFPNYSSELNVNALELEDSALYLCASSLYRGVQETQYFGPGTRLLVL.

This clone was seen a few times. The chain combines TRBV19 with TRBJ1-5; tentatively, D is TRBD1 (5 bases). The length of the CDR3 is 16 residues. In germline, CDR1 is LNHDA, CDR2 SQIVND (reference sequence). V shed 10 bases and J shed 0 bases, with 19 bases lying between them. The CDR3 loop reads CATGGRLGVSNQPQHF. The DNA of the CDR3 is TGTGCCACGGGGGGTCGATTAGGGGTTAGCAATCAGCCCCAGCATTTT.

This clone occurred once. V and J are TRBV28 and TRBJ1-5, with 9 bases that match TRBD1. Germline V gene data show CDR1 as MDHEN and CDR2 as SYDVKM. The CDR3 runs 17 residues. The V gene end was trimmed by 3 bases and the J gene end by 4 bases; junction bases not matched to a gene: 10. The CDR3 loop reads CASSFLVWTGENQPQHF. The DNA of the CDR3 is TGTGCCAGCAGTTTTTTGGTCTGGACAGGGGAAAATCAGCCCCAGCATTTT.

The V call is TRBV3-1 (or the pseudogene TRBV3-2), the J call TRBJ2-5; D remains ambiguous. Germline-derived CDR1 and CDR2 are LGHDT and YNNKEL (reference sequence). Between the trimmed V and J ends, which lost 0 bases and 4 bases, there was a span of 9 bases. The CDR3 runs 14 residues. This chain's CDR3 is CASSQDPQLETQYF. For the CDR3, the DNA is TGTGCCAGCAGCCAAGACCCCCAGTTAGAGACCCAGTACTTC.

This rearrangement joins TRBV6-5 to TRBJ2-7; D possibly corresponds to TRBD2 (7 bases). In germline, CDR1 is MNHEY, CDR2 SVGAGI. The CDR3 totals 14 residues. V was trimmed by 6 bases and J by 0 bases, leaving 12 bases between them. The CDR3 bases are TGTGCCAGCAGCAAGGGGGGGATCTCCTACGAGCAGTACTTC. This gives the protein CASSKGGISYEQYF.

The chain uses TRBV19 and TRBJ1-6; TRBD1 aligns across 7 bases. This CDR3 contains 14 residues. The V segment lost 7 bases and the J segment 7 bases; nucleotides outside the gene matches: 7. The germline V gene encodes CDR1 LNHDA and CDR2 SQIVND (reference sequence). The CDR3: CASNYQGENSPLHF. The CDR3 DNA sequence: TGTGCCAGTAATTATCAGGGGGAAAATTCACCCCTCCACTTT.

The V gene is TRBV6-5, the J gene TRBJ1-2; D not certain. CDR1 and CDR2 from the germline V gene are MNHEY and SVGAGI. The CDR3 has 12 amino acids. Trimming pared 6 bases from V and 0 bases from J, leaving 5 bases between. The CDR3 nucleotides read TGTGCCAGCAGGGCCACTAACTATGGCTACACCTTC. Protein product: CASRATNYGYTF.

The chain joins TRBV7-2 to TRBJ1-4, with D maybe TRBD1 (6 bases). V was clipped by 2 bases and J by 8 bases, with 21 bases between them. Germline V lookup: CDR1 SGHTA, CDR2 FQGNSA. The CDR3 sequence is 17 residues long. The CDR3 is CASSLLPAAGVGEKLFF. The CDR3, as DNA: TGTGCCAGCAGCTTATTACCCGCGGCAGGGGTGGGGGAAAAACTGTTTTTT.

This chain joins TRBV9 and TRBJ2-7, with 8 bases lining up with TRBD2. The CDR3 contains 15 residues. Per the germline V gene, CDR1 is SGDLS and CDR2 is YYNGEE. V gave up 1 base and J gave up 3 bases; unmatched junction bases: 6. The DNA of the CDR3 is TGTGCCAGCAGCGTATCCGGGACTAGTGGCTACGAGCAGTACTTC. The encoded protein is CASSVSGTSGYEQYF.

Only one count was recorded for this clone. Here the CDR3 DNA reads TGTGCCAGCAGCCAAGAAGTCCCGGGACAGCCTAACTATGGCTACACCTTC. Its translation: CASSQEVPGQPNYGYTF. The V gene is TRBV3-1 (or the pseudogene TRBV3-2), the J gene TRBJ1-2; 7 positions match TRBD1. CDR1 and CDR2 from the germline V gene are LGHDT and YNNKEL (reference sequence). V trimming: 0 bases; J trimming: 0 bases; junction bases outside the gene matches: 7. This CDR3 is 17 amino acids long.

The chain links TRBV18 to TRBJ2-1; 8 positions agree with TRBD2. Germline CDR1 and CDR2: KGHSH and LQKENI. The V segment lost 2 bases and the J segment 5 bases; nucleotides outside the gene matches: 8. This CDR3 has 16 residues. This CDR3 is CASSPYGRGAHNEQFF. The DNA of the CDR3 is TGTGCCAGCTCACCATATGGGCGGGGGGCACACAATGAGCAGTTCTTC.

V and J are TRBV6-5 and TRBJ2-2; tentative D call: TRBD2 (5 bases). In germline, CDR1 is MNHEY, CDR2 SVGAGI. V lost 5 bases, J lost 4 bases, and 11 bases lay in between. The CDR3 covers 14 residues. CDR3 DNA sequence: TGTGCCAGCAGTCCGTGGGGAGTCACCGGGGAGCTGTTTTTT. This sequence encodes CASSPWGVTGELFF.

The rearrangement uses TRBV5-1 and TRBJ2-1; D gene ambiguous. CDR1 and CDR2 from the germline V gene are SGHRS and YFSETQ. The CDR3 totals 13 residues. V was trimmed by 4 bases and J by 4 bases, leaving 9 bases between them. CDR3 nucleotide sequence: TGCGCCAGCAGCCCCCCCGAGTACAATGAGCAGTTCTTC. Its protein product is CASSPPEYNEQFF.

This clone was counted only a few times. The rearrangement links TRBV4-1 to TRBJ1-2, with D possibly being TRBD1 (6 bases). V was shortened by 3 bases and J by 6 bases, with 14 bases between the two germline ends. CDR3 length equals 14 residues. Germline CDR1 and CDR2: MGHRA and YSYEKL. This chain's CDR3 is CASSHSQGLNGYTF. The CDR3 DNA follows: TGCGCCAGCAGCCATTCCCAGGGGCTAAATGGCTACACCTTC.